This TCR beta chain was sequenced for a study of metastatic and nonmetastatic thyroid tumors. Study-wide results and caveats: Compared with benign nodules, malignant thyroid tumors were reported to have significantly higher TCR beta diversity in both blood and tumor.

No treatment had been given to any patient before thyroid surgery. TCRdb reprocessed the PCR reads using MiXCR. The sample gives some 21,000 clones, 20% to 30% of which show up once; roughly 3.3% is in the top ten. Germline V lookup: CDR1 SNHLY, CDR2 FYNNEI. Trimming at V came to 5 bases and at J to 2 bases, leaving 10 bases not matched to a gene. This CDR3 has 16 residues. This clone is categorized as medium-sized. Its target is unknown. The chain has TRBV2 and TRBJ2-7; 9 bases are shared with TRBD1. The clonotype was recovered from a male donor with papillary thyroid cancer or a benign thyroid nodule (not recorded which). Some clones in this sample may be carry-over from other donors' samples. Sequencing was carried out using blood. Here the CDR3 reads CASSLTRQGGPYEQYF. The DNA of the CDR3 is TGTGCCAGCAGTCTAACCCGACAGGGGGGGCCCTACGAGCAGTACTTC.